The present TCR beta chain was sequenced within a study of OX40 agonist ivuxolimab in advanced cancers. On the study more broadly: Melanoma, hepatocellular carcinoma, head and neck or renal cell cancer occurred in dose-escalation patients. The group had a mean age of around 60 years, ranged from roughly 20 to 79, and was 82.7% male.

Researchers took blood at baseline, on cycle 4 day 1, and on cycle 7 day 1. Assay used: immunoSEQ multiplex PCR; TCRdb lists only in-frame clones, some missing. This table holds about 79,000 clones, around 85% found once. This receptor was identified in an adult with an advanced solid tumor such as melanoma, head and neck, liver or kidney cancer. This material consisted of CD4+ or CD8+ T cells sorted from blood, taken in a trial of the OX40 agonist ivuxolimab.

The CDR3 DNA reads TGTGCCAGCAGCACCGACGGGAGCGCAATCATAGATACGCAGTATTTT. As protein: CASSTDGSAIIDTQYF. V and J are TRBV7-3 and TRBJ2-3, with D possibly being TRBD2 (6 bases). CDR3 length: 16 residues. Germline values: CDR1 SGHTA, CDR2 FQGTGA. Trimming stripped 5 bases from V and 5 bases from J, with 20 bases between.